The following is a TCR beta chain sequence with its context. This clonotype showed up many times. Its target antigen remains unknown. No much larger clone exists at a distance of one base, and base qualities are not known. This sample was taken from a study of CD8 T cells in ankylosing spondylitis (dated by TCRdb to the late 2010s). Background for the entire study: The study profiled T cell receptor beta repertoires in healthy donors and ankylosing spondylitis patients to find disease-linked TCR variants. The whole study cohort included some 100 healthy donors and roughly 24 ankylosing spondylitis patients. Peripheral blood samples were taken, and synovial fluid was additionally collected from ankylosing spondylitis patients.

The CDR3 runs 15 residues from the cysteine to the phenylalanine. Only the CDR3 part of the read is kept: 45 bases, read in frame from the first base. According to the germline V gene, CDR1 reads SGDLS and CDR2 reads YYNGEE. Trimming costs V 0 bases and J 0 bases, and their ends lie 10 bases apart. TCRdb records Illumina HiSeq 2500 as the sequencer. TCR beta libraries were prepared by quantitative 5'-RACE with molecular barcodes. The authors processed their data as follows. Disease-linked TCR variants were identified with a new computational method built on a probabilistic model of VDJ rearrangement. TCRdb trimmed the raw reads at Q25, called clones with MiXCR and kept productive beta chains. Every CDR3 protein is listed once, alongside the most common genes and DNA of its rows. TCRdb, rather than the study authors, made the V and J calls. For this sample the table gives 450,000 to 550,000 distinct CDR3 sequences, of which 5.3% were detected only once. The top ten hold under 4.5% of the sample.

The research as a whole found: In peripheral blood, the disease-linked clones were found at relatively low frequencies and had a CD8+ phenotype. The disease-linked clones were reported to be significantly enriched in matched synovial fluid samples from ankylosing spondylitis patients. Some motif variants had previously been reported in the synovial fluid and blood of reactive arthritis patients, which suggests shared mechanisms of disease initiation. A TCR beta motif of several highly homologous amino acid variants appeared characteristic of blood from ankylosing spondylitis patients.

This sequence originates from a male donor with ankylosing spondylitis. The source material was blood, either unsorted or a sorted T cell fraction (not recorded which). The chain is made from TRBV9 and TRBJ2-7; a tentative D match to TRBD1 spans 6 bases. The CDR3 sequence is CASSVADSPSYEQYF. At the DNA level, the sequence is TGTGCCAGCAGCGTAGCGGACAGCCCCTCCTACGAGCAGTACTTC.